This T cell receptor beta chain emerged from a study of blood T cell repertoires in COVID-19 (dated by TCRdb to 2018 to 2021). In the study overall: Samples covering the acute and convalescent phases of COVID-19 were provided by collaborators in the United States, Italy and Spain. The sample metadata nearly always contained a de-identified subject ID, COVID-19 status, age in years and sex. The dataset comprised deeply sampled blood TCRbeta repertoires from subjects exposed to, actively infected with, or recovered from COVID-19. The repertoires were released in a freely available public database meant as a resource for research on the immune response to SARS-CoV-2. HLA class I and class II types, where available, came from metadata supplied by the sample provider rather than from assay-based typing. The prospective study material was composed of cDNA or gDNA derived from T cells, B-cell-depleted T cells, or PBMCs. The samples were drawn from the first 160 participants of the ongoing ImmuneRACE study and from 950 to 1,500 subjects provided by 6 global collaborators. Overall results and qualifications from the work: The amount of clinical and demographic metadata varied by source and participant and was provided uncurated.

Regarding this clone: There is no known antigen for this receptor. Base qualities are not provided; no much larger clone lies one nucleotide away.

At one collaborating source in Seattle, patients were enrolled during active infection and were followed longitudinally through the course of disease. Whole blood was collected in K2EDTA tubes by collaborating institutions according to the institutions' own protocols. Collaborator samples were shipped for TCRbeta analysis as frozen whole blood, isolated PBMCs, or DNA extracted from either sample type. CDR1 and CDR2 (MNHNY, SVGAGI) derive from the germline V gene (reference sequence). V is cut by 6 bases and J by 3 bases, and the space between the germline ends is 12 bases. From the cysteine through the phenylalanine, the CDR3 covers 14 amino acids. Only the CDR3 DNA stays, 42 bases, in frame from base 1. TCRbeta CDR3 regions were amplified from genomic DNA by means of the immunoSEQ Assay, a bias-controlled multiplex PCR. Per the authors' processing: Within the assay, amplification of reference gene primers was used to estimate how many nucleated cells each sample contained. Sequence reads were collapsed and filtered to measure the absolute abundance of every unique TCRbeta CDR3 rearrangement. Productive Simpson clonality was computed per sample as the square root of Simpson's diversity index over productive rearrangements. What TCRdb holds here is the immuneACCESS table cut down to in-frame rearrangements. Part of the clones is not present; checked against another copy, under half of the missing clones reflect an unresolved V gene, and the others are unexplained. That table furnishes V, J and clone size, whereas the DNA furnished D and trimming. Here the sample has a few hundred thousand clones; 90% occur a single time. The ten largest make up roughly 6.3% of the sample.

The sample comprised peripheral blood. Recombination connected TRBV6-6 to TRBJ1-5; D gene: possibly TRBD1, on 6 matching bases. This clonotype originated in a woman aged 50 to 60 with COVID-19, enrolled during active disease. The bases are TGTGCCAGCAGCCAAGGACAGCTCAATCAGCCCCAGCATTTT. The resulting protein is CASSQGQLNQPQHF.